This T cell receptor beta chain was recorded in a study of T cell responses to AZD1222 COVID-19 vaccine. Turning to the study itself: Whether given at about 4 or about 12 weeks, second doses were pooled.

The study, taken as a whole, reports: The study found Spike-specific TCR breadth and depth rose after two AZD1222 doses. Clonal diversity may have been underestimated in mostly white British donors.

Sequenced by immunoSEQ multiplex PCR; TCRdb stores in-frame clones only, minus some. The table has under 200,000 clones, roughly 93% seen once. Germline V CDR1 and CDR2: SGHDT, YYEEEE. V dropped 0 bases and J dropped 6 bases, with 6 bases sitting between them. The CDR3 extends over 12 amino acids. About this clone: Its specificity is not known.

The rearrangement uses TRBV5-6 and TRBJ1-2; D not certain. This receptor was taken from an adult in good health. The sequenced sample was peripheral blood, obtained on day 0 of AZD1222 vaccination. For the CDR3, the DNA is TGTGCCAGCAGCTTGGCGGGTGATGGCTACACCTTC. The encoded protein is CASSLAGDGYTF.